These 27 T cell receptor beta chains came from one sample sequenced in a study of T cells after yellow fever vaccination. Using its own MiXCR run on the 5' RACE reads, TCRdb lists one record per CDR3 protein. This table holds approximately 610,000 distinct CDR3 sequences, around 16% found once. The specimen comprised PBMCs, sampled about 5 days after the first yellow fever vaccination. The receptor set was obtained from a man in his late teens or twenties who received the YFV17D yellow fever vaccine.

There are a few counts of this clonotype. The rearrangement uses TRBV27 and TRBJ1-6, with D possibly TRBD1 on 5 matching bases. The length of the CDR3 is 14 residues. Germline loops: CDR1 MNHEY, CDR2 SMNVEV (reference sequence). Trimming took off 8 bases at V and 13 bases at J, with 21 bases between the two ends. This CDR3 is CASAYLDGASPLHF. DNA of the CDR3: TGTGCCAGCGCTTACCTTGATGGGGCCTCGCCCCTCCACTTT.

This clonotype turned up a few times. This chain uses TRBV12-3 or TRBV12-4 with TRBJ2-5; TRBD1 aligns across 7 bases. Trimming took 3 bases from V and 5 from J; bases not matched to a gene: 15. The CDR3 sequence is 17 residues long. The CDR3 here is CASSLTGGQRGFETQYF. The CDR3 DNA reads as TGTGCCAGCAGTTTGACTGGGGGACAGAGGGGGTTTGAGACCCAGTACTTC.

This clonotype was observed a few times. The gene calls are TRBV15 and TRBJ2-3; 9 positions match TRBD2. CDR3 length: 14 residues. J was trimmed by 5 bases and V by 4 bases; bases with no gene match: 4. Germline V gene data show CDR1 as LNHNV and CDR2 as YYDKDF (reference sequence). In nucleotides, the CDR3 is TGTGCCACCAGCAAAGCTAGCGGGGTAGATACGCAGTATTTT. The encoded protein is CATSKASGVDTQYF.

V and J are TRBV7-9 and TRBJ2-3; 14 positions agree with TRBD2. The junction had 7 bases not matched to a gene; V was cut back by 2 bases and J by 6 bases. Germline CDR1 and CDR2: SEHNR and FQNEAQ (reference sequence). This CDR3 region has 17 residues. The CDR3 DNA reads TGTGCCAGCAGCTTACGTAGACTAGCGGGGGGGCCCGATACGCAGTATTTT. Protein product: CASSLRRLAGGPDTQYF.

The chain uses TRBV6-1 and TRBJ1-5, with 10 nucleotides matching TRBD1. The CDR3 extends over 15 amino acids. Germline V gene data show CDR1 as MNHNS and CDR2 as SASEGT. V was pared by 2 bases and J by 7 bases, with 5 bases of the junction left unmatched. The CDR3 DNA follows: TGTGCCAGCAGTGAACCGGGACAGGGGAACCAGCCCCAGCATTTT. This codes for CASSEPGQGNQPQHF.

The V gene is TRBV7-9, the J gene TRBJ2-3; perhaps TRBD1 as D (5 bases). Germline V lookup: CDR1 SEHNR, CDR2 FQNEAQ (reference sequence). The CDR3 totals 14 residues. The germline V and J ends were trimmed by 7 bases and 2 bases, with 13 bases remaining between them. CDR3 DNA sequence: TGTGCCAGCACCCCTGACAGAAACACAGATACGCAGTATTTT. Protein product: CASTPDRNTDTQYF.

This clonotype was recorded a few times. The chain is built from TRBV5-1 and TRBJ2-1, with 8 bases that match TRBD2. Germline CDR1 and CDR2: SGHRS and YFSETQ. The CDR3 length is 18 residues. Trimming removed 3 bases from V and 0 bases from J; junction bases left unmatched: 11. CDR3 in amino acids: CASSSAGGGLSSYNEQFF. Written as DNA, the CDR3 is TGCGCCAGCAGCTCCGCTGGCGGGGGGCTGAGCTCCTACAATGAGCAGTTCTTC.

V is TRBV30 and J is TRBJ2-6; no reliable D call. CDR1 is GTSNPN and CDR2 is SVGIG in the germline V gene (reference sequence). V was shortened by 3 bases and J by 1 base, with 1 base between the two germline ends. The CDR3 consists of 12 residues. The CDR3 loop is CAWRSGANVLTF. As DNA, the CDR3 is TGTGCCTGGAGATCTGGGGCCAACGTCCTGACTTTC. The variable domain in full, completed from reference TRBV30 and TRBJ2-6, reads SQTIHQWPATLVQPVGSPLSLECTVEGTSNPNLYWYRQAAGRGLQLLFYSVGIGQISSEVPQNLSASRPQDRQFILSSKKLLLSDSGFYLCAWRSGANVLTFGAGSRLTVL.

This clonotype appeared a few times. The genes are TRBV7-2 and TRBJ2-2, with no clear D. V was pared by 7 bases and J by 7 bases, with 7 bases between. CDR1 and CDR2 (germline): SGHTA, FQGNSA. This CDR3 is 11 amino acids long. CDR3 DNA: TGTGCCAGCACCCTTTACGGGGAGCTGTTTTTT. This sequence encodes CASTLYGELFF.

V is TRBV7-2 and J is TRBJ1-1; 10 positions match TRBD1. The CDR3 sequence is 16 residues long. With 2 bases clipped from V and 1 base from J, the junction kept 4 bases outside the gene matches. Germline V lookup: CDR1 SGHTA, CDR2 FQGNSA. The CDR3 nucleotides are TGTGCCAGCAGCTTATTGGGACAGGGGTGGAACACTGAAGCTTTCTTT. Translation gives CASSLLGQGWNTEAFF.

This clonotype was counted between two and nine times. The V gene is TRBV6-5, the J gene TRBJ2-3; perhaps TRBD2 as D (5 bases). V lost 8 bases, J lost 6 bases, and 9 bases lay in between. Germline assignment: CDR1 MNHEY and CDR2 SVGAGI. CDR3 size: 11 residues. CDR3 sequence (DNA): TGTGCCAGCGGACTCAGGGATACGCAGTATTTT. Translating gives CASGLRDTQYF.

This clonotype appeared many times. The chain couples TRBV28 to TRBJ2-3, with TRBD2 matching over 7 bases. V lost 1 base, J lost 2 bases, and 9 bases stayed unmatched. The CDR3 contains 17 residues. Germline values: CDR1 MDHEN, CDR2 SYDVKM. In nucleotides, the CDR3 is TGTGCCAGCAGTTTATATAGGGCGGGGGAGGCCACAGATACGCAGTATTTT. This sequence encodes CASSLYRAGEATDTQYF. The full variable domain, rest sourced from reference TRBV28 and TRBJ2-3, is DVKVTQSSRYLVKRTGEKVFLECVQDMDHENMFWYRQDPGLGLRLIYFSYDVKMKEKGDIPEGYSVSREKKERFSLILESASTNQTSMYLCASSLYRAGEATDTQYFGPGTRLTVL.

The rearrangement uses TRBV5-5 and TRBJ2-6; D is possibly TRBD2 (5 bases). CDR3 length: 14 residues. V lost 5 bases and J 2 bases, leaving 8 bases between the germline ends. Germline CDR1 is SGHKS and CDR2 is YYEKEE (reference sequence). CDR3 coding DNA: TGTGCCAGCAGTTTCGGGGCTGGGGCCAACGTCCTGACTTTC. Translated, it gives CASSFGAGANVLTF.

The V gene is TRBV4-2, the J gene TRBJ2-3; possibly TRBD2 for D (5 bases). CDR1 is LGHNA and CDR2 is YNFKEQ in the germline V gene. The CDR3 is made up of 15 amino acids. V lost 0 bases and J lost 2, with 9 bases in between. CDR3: CASSQEERDTDTQYF. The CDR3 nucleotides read TGTGCCAGCAGCCAAGAAGAACGGGACACAGATACGCAGTATTTT.

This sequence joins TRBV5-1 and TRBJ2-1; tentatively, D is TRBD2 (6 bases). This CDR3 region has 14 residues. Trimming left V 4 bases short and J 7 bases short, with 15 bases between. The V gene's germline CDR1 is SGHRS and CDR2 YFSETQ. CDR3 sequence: CASSPSFGGNEQFF. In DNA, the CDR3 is TGCGCCAGCAGCCCCTCCTTCGGGGGTAATGAGCAGTTCTTC.

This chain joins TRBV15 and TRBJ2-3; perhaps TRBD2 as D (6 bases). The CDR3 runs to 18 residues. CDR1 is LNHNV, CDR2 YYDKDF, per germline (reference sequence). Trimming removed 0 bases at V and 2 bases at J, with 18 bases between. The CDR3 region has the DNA TGTGCCACCAGCAGAGATCCCCCACGGGGGTTGCACACAGATACGCAGTATTTT. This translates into CATSRDPPRGLHTDTQYF.

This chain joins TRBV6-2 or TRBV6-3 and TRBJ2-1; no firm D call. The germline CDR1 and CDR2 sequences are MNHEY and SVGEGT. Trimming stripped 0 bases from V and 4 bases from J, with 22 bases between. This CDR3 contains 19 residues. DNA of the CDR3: TGTGCCAGCAGTTACTCGAGCCGGGCGAATTCTCGCCCTTACAATGAGCAGTTCTTC. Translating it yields CASSYSSRANSRPYNEQFF.

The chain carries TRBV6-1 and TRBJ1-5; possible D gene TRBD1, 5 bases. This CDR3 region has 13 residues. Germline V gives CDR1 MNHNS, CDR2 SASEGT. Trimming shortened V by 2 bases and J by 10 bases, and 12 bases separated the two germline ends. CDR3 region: CASSETSDRPQHF. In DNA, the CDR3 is TGTGCCAGCAGTGAAACCTCCGACAGACCCCAGCATTTT.

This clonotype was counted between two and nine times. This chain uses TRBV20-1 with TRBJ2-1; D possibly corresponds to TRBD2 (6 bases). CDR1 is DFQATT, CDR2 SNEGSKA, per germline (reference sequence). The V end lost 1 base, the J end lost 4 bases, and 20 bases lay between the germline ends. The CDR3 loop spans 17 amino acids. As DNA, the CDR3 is TGCAGTGCTAGAGGGGGGTTGGAGGGGATCCGTTACAATGAGCAGTTCTTC. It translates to CSARGGLEGIRYNEQFF.

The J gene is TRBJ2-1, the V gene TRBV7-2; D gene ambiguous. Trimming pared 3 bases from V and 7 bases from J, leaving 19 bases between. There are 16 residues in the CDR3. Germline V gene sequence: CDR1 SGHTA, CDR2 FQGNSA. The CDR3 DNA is TGTGCCAGCAGCTTCTATAAGAGGAGTGGTCGGAATGAGCAGTTCTTC. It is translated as CASSFYKRSGRNEQFF. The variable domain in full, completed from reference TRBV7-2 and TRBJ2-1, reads GAGVSQSPSNKVTEKGKDVELRCDPISGHTALYWYRQSLGQGLEFLIYFQGNSAPDKSGLPSDRFSAERTGGSVSTLTIQRTQQEDSAVYLCASSFYKRSGRNEQFFGPGTRLTVL.

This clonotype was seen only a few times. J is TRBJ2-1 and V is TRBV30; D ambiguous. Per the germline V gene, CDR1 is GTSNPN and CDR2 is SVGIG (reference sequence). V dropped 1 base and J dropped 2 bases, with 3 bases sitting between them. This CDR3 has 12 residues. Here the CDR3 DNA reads TGTGCCTGGAGTGCACCCTACAATGAGCAGTTCTTC. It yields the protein CAWSAPYNEQFF.

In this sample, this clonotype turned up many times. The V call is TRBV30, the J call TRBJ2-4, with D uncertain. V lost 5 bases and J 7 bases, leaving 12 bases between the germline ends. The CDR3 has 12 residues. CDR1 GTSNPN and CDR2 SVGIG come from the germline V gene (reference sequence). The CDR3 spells CAWGQDQNIQYF. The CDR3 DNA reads TGTGCCTGGGGTCAGGACCAGAACATTCAGTACTTC.

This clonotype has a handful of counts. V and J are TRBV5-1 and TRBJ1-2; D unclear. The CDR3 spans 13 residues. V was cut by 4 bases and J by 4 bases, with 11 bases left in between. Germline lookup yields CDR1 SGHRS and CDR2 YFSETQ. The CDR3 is CASSVRQGYGYTF. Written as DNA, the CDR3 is TGCGCCAGCAGCGTGAGACAAGGCTATGGCTACACCTTC.

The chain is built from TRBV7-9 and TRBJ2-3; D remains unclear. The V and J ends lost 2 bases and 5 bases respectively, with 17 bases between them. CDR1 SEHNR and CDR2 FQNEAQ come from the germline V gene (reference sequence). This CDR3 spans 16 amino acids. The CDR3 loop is CASSLSPRGNEDTQYF. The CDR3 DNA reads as TGTGCCAGCAGCTTATCCCCCCGAGGTAATGAAGATACGCAGTATTTT.

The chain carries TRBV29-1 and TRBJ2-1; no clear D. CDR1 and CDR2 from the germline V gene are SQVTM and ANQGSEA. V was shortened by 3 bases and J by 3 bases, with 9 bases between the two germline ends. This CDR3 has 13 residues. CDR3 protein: CSVDTVLYNEQFF. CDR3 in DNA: TGCAGCGTTGACACGGTGCTCTACAATGAGCAGTTCTTC.

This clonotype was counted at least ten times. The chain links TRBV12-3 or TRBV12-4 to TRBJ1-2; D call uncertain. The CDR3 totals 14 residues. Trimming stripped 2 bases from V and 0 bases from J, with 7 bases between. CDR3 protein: CASSLLVTNYGYTF. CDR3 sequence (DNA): TGTGCCAGCAGTTTATTGGTTACTAACTATGGCTACACCTTC.

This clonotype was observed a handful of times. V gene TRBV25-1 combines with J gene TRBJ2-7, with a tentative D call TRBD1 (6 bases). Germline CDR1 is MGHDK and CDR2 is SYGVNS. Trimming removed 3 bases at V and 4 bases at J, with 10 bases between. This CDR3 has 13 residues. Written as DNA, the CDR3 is TGTGCCAGCAGTGAGCCTCAGGGGTACGAGCAGTACTTC. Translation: CASSEPQGYEQYF.